This T cell receptor (beta chain) was recorded in a study of STAT5B mutations in CD4+ large granular lymphocyte leukemia. Overall study: Among healthy donors, a particular HLA allele went with more CDR3 'QG' motifs.

CDR1 and CDR2 from the germline V gene are MNHNY and SVGAGI (reference sequence). Trimming pared 0 bases from V and 1 base from J, leaving 6 bases between. The CDR3 is made up of 15 amino acids. Using immunoSEQ multiplex PCR, the repertoire was profiled, and TCRdb retains in-frame clones only, with some absent. Among about 30,000 clones, 75% to 85% were seen once, and the ten largest hold roughly 2%. V and J are TRBV6-6 and TRBJ2-2; D unclear. This sequence originates from a human donor in good health. Sequencing was carried out using CD4+ T cells from blood buffy coats. CDR3 in amino acids: CASSYSTGNTGELFF. DNA for the CDR3: TGTGCCAGCAGTTACTCGACTGGGAACACCGGGGAGCTGTTTTTT.